Listed below are T cell receptor beta chains from one sample, sequenced in a study of blood T cell repertoires in COVID-19. The protocol was immunoSEQ multiplex PCR, while the TCRdb copy is restricted to in-frame clones and leaves out a portion. The repertoire includes around 6,300 clones, roughly 90% of them detected once, and over 7.5% sits in the top ten. The sample was peripheral blood. The receptors come from a human donor with active COVID-19. The donor label of this sample is uncertain. CDR3s include the opening cysteine and the closing phenylalanine or tryptophan. The D gene is left open where the match is weak. For some rows the clone size is stated as once, few or many, or as a class when expanded; others skip it.

D gene	V gene	clone size	J gene	CDR3 DNA	CDR3 protein
TRBD1	TRBV2	NA	TRBJ1-4	TGTGCCAGCAGCGTCGACAGGGGTGAAAAACTGTTTTTT	CASSVDRGEKLFF
TRBD2	TRBV5-5	NA	TRBJ2-1	TGTGCCAGCAGTTTCGGGACTAGCTTCTACAATGAGCAGTTCTTC	CASSFGTSFYNEQFF
NA	TRBV7-9	NA	TRBJ2-3	TGTGCCAGCAGCTTAAGGGGGATCTCAGATACGCAGTATTTT	CASSLRGISDTQYF
TRBD1	TRBV7-9	NA	TRBJ2-3	TGTGCCAGCAGCAGCTGGGACAGGGTGACAGATACGCAGTATTTT	CASSSWDRVTDTQYF
NA	TRBV5-1	NA	TRBJ2-1	TGCGCCAGCAGCTTGGTCTCCGAGCCGTACAATGAGCAGTTCTTC	CASSLVSEPYNEQFF
TRBD1	TRBV28	NA	TRBJ2-5	TGTGCCAGCAGTAAACAGGGGGATGGTTCTGAGACCCAGTACTTC	CASSKQGDGSETQYF
NA	TRBV30	NA	TRBJ2-5	TGTGCCTGGGGGACGGGGACCCAGTACTTC	CAWGTGTQYF
TRBD1	TRBV19	NA	TRBJ1-5	TGTGCCAGTAGCACCGGGACAGGGGGACAAAATCAGCCCCAGCATTTT	CASSTGTGGQNQPQHF
NA	TRBV13	NA	TRBJ2-1	TGTGCCAGCAGCTTGACGAAGGACATGGTCTTC	CASSLTKDMVF
NA	TRBV30	NA	TRBJ1-6	TGTGCCTGGAGTTCTCAGGGAAGCTCCTATAATTCACCCCTCCACTTT	CAWSSQGSSYNSPLHF
TRBD1	TRBV28	NA	TRBJ1-2	TGTGCCAGCAGTCCCGAACCCGGGACAGGGAACTATGGCTACACCTTC	CASSPEPGTGNYGYTF
NA	TRBV5-1	NA	TRBJ1-2	TGCGCCAGCAGCAGCGGACAGTTAATCAAGGCTAACTATGGCTACACCTTC	CASSSGQLIKANYGYTF
NA	TRBV3-1/TRBV3-2	few	TRBJ1-6	TGTGCCAGCAGCATCCGTCAACCAGGCGATTCACCCCTCCACTTT	CASSIRQPGDSPLHF
NA	TRBV19	once	TRBJ1-2	TGTGCCAGCACTAAATTAAAGACGGACTATGGAGGCTACACCTTC	CASTKLKTDYGGYTF
NA	TRBV5-1	NA	TRBJ2-3	TGCGCCAGCAGCCTAGGTAGCGTCGGCACAGATACGCAGTATTTT	CASSLGSVGTDTQYF
NA	TRBV2	few	TRBJ1-6	TGTGCCAGCAGTGTCTCAGGCTCCTATAATTCACCCCTCCACTTT	CASSVSGSYNSPLHF